This passage covers 22 T cell receptor beta chains from one sample sequenced in a study of tumor-infiltrating lymphocytes in primary liver carcinoma. Starting material of approximately 500 ng total RNA yielded TCR beta cDNA via a constant-region primer. Each TCR beta library was derived from three nested multiplex PCR rounds that employed slightly modified ARM-PCR. Rounds one and two of PCR, each of roughly 10 cycles, were primed with TRBV1-TRBV30 forward primers and a C-beta reverse primer. TCRdb used MiXCR to reprocess the multiplex PCR reads, holding one entry per CDR3 protein. The sample holds 95,000 to 150,000 distinct CDR3 sequences, about two thirds seen once. Investigators took RNA and DNA out together from 20-30 mg of unsorted bulk tissue. The specimen was tumor-adjacent normal liver tissue. The receptors originated from a woman aged 55 to 70 with primary liver carcinoma and hepatitis B virus infection.

Of note for this clonotype: It may be a read error: a sequence one base away is much more abundant. The chain has TRBV5-1 and TRBJ2-7; perhaps TRBD2 as D (6 bases). V lost 1 base and J lost 2, with 13 bases in between. CDR3 length: 15 amino acids. CDR1 SGHRS and CDR2 YFSETQ come from the germline V gene. The CDR3, as DNA: TGCGCCAGCAGCTTGACCTTGGGAGGTACCTACGAGCAGTACTTC. Protein: CASSLTLGGTYEQYF.

The chain joins TRBV6-5 to TRBJ1-1, with D perhaps matching TRBD1 (5 bases). This CDR3 is built from 16 residues. The V gene lost 6 bases and the J gene lost 5 bases, with 22 bases spanning the gap. From germline, CDR1 is MNHEY and CDR2 SVGAGI. The CDR3 region is CASSQPWRGGGTEAFF. The CDR3 DNA is TGTGCCAGCAGCCAACCCTGGAGGGGTGGGGGTACTGAAGCTTTCTTT.

Many counts were recorded for this clonotype. The chain combines TRBV7-9 with TRBJ1-1; 8 bases are a match to TRBD1. This CDR3 is built from 13 residues. Germline V gene sequence: CDR1 SEHNR, CDR2 FQNEAQ (reference sequence). V shed 4 bases, J shed 4 bases, and the junction held 2 bases outside the gene matches. CDR3 nucleotide sequence: TGTGCCAGCAGCTACGGACAGGGCACTGAAGCTTTCTTT. Amino acids: CASSYGQGTEAFF. Full variable domain (outside the CDR3, taken from reference TRBV7-9 and TRBJ1-1): DTGVSQNPRHKITKRGQNVTFRCDPISEHNRLYWYRQTLGQGPEFLTYFQNEAQLEKSRLLSDRFSAERPKGSFSTLEIQRTEQGDSAMYLCASSYGQGTEAFFGQGTRLTVV.

Comment on this clonotype: A much larger clone differs by one base, so this may be a read error. The chain recombines TRBV5-6 with TRBJ2-5; D not resolved. The germline CDR1 and CDR2 sequences are SGHDT and YYEEEE. The CDR3 spans 15 residues. V was pared by 1 base and J by 3 bases, with 13 bases between. This CDR3 is CASSLYGVGKETQYF. CDR3 sequence (DNA): TGTGCCAGCAGCTTGTATGGGGTGGGAAAAGAGACCCAGTACTTC.

On this clonotype: This CDR3 fails to terminate in the conserved phenylalanine or tryptophan, so it likely reflects a read error. It is unclear where the CDR3 begins or ends on the DNA, so no DNA is shown, and the CDR3 is as TCRdb lists it. The CDR3 protein is CASRLWGVSYEEYH. The V gene is TRBV11-2, the J gene TRBJ2-7; the D call TRBD1 from the table was never checked on the DNA. The CDR3 is 14 amino acids long, termini counted. From germline, CDR1 is SGHAT and CDR2 FQNNGV.

A word on this clonotype: This could be a read error, since a much larger clone is one nucleotide away. The chain employs TRBV5-1 and TRBJ2-3; 10 bases are a match to TRBD2. This CDR3 is 19 amino acids long. The junction had 15 bases not matched to a gene; V was cut back by 0 bases and J by 5 bases. Germline V gene lookup returns CDR1 SGHRS and CDR2 YFSETQ. The CDR3 nucleotides are TGCGCCAGCAGCTTGGCCCCCCCCTCGACTAGCGGGTCACAAGATACGCAGTATTTT. It yields the protein CASSLAPPSTSGSQDTQYF. Complete variable domain (other parts from reference TRBV5-1 and TRBJ2-3): KAGVTQTPRYLIKTRGQQVTLSCSPISGHRSVSWYQQTPGQGLQFLFEYFSETQRNKGNFPGRFSGRQFSNSRSEMNVSTLELGDSALYLCASSLAPPSTSGSQDTQYFGPGTRLTVL.

This clonotype has at least ten counts. The chain carries TRBV29-1 and TRBJ2-6; D call uncertain. The CDR3 is made up of 13 amino acids. The V end was cut by 8 bases, the J end by 0 bases, with 8 bases between. The germline V gene encodes CDR1 SQVTM and CDR2 ANQGSEA. In DNA, the CDR3 is TGCAGCCCCTGTCGCTCTGGGGCCAACGTCCTGACTTTC. It is translated as CSPCRSGANVLTF.

This clonotype has only one observation. The chain recombines TRBV19 with TRBJ2-7; TRBD1 aligns across 9 bases. The J segment lost 3 bases and the V segment lost 6 bases, leaving 3 bases of the junction unmatched. The CDR3 covers 13 residues. Germline V gene data show CDR1 as LNHDA and CDR2 as SQIVND (reference sequence). CDR3 loop: CASRDRGRYEQYF. The CDR3 DNA reads as TGTGCCAGTAGGGACAGGGGCCGCTACGAGCAGTACTTC.

The rearrangement uses TRBV29-1 and TRBJ2-7; 8 bases agree with TRBD2. Germline V CDR1 and CDR2: SQVTM, ANQGSEA. The CDR3 loop spans 12 amino acids. The V segment lost 4 bases and the J segment 10 bases; nucleotides outside the gene matches: 9. The CDR3: CSVGEAGDGQYF. CDR3 in DNA: TGCAGCGTTGGAGAAGCGGGAGACGGCCAGTACTTC.

Points on this clonotype: Relative to the germline gene, one junction end is altered; a read error may explain this. The chain uses TRBV11-2 and TRBJ2-6, with D tentatively TRBD2 (6 bases). CDR3 length: 18 residues. The V gene's germline CDR1 is SGHAT and CDR2 FQNNGV. Written as DNA, the CDR3 is TGTGCCAGCAGCTCAGAGCTAGCGCCGACCTCTTGGGCCAACGTCCTGACTTTC. Amino acids: CASSSELAPTSWANVLTF.

This clonotype was seen at least ten times. The rearrangement uses TRBV6-6 and TRBJ1-2; D gene unclear. Trimming removed 2 bases from V and 9 bases from J, with 10 bases in between. Germline lookup yields CDR1 MNHNY and CDR2 SVGAGI (reference sequence). The CDR3 loop spans 12 amino acids. The CDR3 reads CASSYDLTRYTF. CDR3 sequence (DNA): TGTGCCAGCAGTTACGACCTGACTCGCTACACCTTC.

The rearrangement joins TRBV28 to TRBJ2-1, with D perhaps matching TRBD1 or TRBD2 (8 bases each). CDR1 and CDR2 (germline): MDHEN, SYDVKM. The CDR3 runs 15 residues. V was pared by 1 base and J by 9 bases, with 16 bases between. The CDR3 region is CASSLYQGAGGEQFF. The CDR3 coding sequence is TGTGCCAGCAGTTTATACCAGGGGGCGGGGGGTGAGCAGTTCTTC.

This clonotype was detected a few times. The rearrangement links TRBV24-1 to TRBJ2-5; D is unclear. Germline-derived CDR1 and CDR2 are KGHDR and SFDVKD. The CDR3 runs 13 residues. The ends were cut back, 4 bases at V and 0 bases at J, with 5 bases in the middle. The CDR3 coding sequence is TGTGCCACCAGTGACCCGTACCAAGAGACCCAGTACTTC. It is translated as CATSDPYQETQYF.

The chain employs TRBV6-6 and TRBJ1-5; possible D gene TRBD1, 5 bases. There are 16 residues in the CDR3. The V end lost 8 bases, the J end lost 3 bases, and 20 bases lay between the germline ends. CDR1 is MNHNY, CDR2 SVGAGI, per germline (reference sequence). The CDR3 nucleotides are TGTGCCAGCCCACCGGGTCAGGGAGACGCCAATCAGCCCCAGCATTTT. As protein: CASPPGQGDANQPQHF.

This clonotype appeared a single time. At one boundary the junction diverges from the germline segment, which might be a read error. J is TRBJ1-2 and V is TRBV6-5, with a possible D match to TRBD1 (6 bases). Germline V gives CDR1 MNHEY, CDR2 SVGAGI. The CDR3 sequence is 14 residues long. In DNA form, the CDR3 reads TGTGCCAACAGTTATAGAGAACAGGGAATCGGCTACACCTTC. Translation gives CANSYREQGIGYTF.

As concerns this clonotype: Its ends do not fully match the called genes, so a read error is possible. This chain links TRBV11-2 with TRBJ2-1, with 7 bases matching TRBD2. The CDR3 has 17 residues. Germline V CDR1 and CDR2: SGHAT, FQNNGV. Written as DNA, the CDR3 is TGTGCCAGCAGCTTAGTTTGGGGCGGGAGTCTGTACAACGAGCAGTTCTTT. Its translation: CASSLVWGGSLYNEQFF.

On this clonotype itself: The limits of the CDR3 on the DNA are not certain, so only TCRdb's listed CDR3 is given. The CDR3 protein is CASSFYICSVYRANTGELFF. The genes are TRBV5-6 and TRBJ2-2; the D call TRBD1 from the table was never checked on the DNA. Germline V lookup: CDR1 SGHDT, CDR2 YYEEEE. The CDR3 length is 20 residues, termini included.

This clonotype has a count of ten or more. The rearrangement joins TRBV28 to TRBJ1-2, with TRBD1 identical over 8 bases. With 3 bases clipped from V and 6 bases from J, the junction kept 12 bases outside the gene matches. Germline values: CDR1 MDHEN, CDR2 SYDVKM. The CDR3 totals 16 residues. For the CDR3, the DNA is TGTGCCAGCAGTTTCCTTGCAGGGACAGGAGATGATGGCTACACCTTC. It translates to CASSFLAGTGDDGYTF.

The chain uses TRBV5-5 and TRBJ1-1; D is possibly TRBD1 (6 bases). The length of the CDR3 is 14 residues. Trimming shortened V by 4 bases and J by 4 bases, and 14 bases separated the two germline ends. The germline gives CDR1 SGHKS, CDR2 YYEKEE (reference sequence). The CDR3 here is CASSGGTLSTEAFF. Written as DNA, the CDR3 is TGTGCCAGCAGCGGGGGGACACTCAGCACTGAAGCTTTCTTT.

Comments on this clonotype: Its ends do not fully match the called genes, so a read error is possible. V is TRBV6-6 and J is TRBJ1-4; TRBD1 aligns across 8 bases. The CDR3 sequence is 15 residues long. Germline V gene sequence: CDR1 MNHNY, CDR2 SVGAGI (reference sequence). The CDR3 spells CASSYSGQGNEKPSF. In DNA form, the CDR3 reads TGTGCCAGCAGTTACTCCGGACAGGGTAATGAAAAACCGTCTTTT.

Details on this clonotype: One base away lies a much larger clone, so this may be a sequencing read error. This sequence joins TRBV28 and TRBJ2-7; tentatively, D is TRBD1 or TRBD2 (6 bases each). The germline gives CDR1 MDHEN, CDR2 SYDVKM. CDR3 length equals 13 residues. The DNA of the CDR3 is TGTGGCACAACTTCGGGGGCTGGCTACGAGCAGTACTTC. As protein: CGTTSGAGYEQYF. Variable domain in full (rest from reference TRBV28 and TRBJ2-7): DVKVTQSSRYLVKRTGEKVFLECVQDMDHENMFWYRQDPGLGLRLIYFSYDVKMKEKGDIPEGYSVSREKKERFSLILESASTNQTSMYLCGTTSGAGYEQYFGPGTRLTVT.

Worth noting for this clonotype: One end of the junction is discordant with germline, which a read error may explain. This chain connects TRBV10-2 to TRBJ2-5; possibly TRBD2 for D (6 bases). The CDR3 length is 17 residues. Germline values: CDR1 WSHSY, CDR2 SAAADI. CDR3 residues: CASSESVTAGPQDTQYF. The CDR3 DNA reads TGCGCCAGCAGTGAGTCGGTAACAGCGGGCCCCCAAGATACCCAGTACTTC.